This TCR beta chain was retrieved from a study of regulatory and conventional T cells in RAG deficiency. The V gene end was trimmed by 7 bases and the J gene end by 13 bases; junction bases not matched to a gene: 8. CDR3 length equals 12 residues. In germline, CDR1 is MNHNS, CDR2 SASEGT. This clone was seen once. Assay: immunoSEQ multiplex PCR; the TCRdb copy retains only in-frame clones and omits some. Of fewer than 35,000 clones in the sample, approximately 90% are singletons; the top ten hold approximately 5.4%. These data were also filed under a second study, of regulatory T cells. That paper adds: Primers: 52 TRBV forward and 13 TRBJ reverse.

The chain is built from TRBV6-1 and TRBJ2-3; 10 nucleotides line up with TRBD2. The clonotype was recovered from a human donor in good health. The material sequenced was CD8+ T cells sorted from blood. CDR3 loop: CASMTSGSPEYF. The DNA of the CDR3 is TGTGCCAGCATGACTAGCGGGTCCCCAGAGTATTTT.